The subject of this entry is one T cell receptor (beta chain). Its antigen is not known. The data originate from a study of beta chain features in type 1 diabetes. Study-wide results and limits: A closer apparent resemblance between naive, central memory and Treg TCRB repertoires was seen in patients than in healthy donors. Patients with type 1 diabetes carried fewer insertions and had more deletions at their VDJ junctions.

The sequenced template was cDNA made from the entire isolated RNA. Profiling relied on immunoSEQ multiplex PCR, and the TCRdb table lists in-frame clones only, not all of them. The table records around 330,000 clones, approximately 10% of them present only once. CDR3 size: 16 residues. Germline assignment: CDR1 LGHNA and CDR2 YNFKEQ. After removal of 0 bases from V and 2 bases from J, the junction contained 5 bases not matched to a gene. CD45RO/CCR7/CD25/CD127/CD95/CD27 separated CD4+ naive, central memory, regulatory and stem cell-like memory cells by sorting. The chain uses TRBV4-2 and TRBJ2-5, with 8 bases matching TRBD2. This TCR derives from a woman aged 25 to 45 in good health. Source material: naive CD4+ T cells from blood. The CDR3 DNA sequence: TGTGCCAGCAGCCAAGATGTGCCGGGGGGGCAAGAGACCCAGTACTTC. It specifies CASSQDVPGGQETQYF.